This T cell receptor beta chain was recorded in a study of shared clonotypes between healthy human individuals. Germline V gene data show CDR1 as MRHNA and CDR2 as SNTAGT. Trimming pared 4 bases from V and 0 bases from J, leaving 15 bases between. The CDR3 totals 16 residues. Naive CD8 populations comprised CD45RO-negative cells positively selected for CCR7, excluding terminally differentiated effector memory CD45RA+ cells. Donors included only healthy HIV-negative adults lacking recent acute infections or vaccinations. Per the original data handling: Sequence data from immunoSEQ were junction-only and lacked quality scores; consequently, filtering differed. TCRdb keeps only in-frame clones here, not all; method: immunoSEQ multiplex PCR. The V and J calls and the clone size are those of that table, but D and trimming were determined from the DNA. The table shows 760,000 or so clones, with about 96% occurring only once.

The receptor comes from a young man in good health. V is TRBV6-4 and J is TRBJ1-2; the D gene is possibly TRBD1 (5 bases). The material sequenced was naive CD8+ T cells sorted from blood. As DNA, the CDR3 is TGTGCCAGCAGTGGAAATCTTGGGGACCCTAACTATGGCTACACCTTC. Translation gives CASSGNLGDPNYGYTF.